The 31 T cell receptor beta chains below come from one sample, sequenced in a study of technical replicates of blood from a handful of donors. TCRdb's table, derived via immunoSEQ multiplex PCR, lists solely in-frame clones and lacks some. The table shows 80,000 to 85,000 clones, with 89% occurring only once. Sequencing input: T cells isolated from PBMCs. The origin of the receptors is a human donor in good health.

V is TRBV15 and J is TRBJ2-1; tentative D call: TRBD1 (6 bases). V lost 0 bases and J lost 6, with 15 bases in between. Germline V CDR1 and CDR2: LNHNV, YYDKDF (reference sequence). This CDR3 contains 16 residues. For the CDR3, the DNA is TGTGCCACCAGCAGAGATGCCACAGGGATCCCCAATGAGCAGTTCTTC. Residues: CATSRDATGIPNEQFF.

The gene calls are TRBV7-3 and TRBJ2-6; a weak D match, TRBD2 (6 bases). Between the trimmed V and J ends, which lost 5 bases and 2 bases, there was a span of 7 bases. The CDR3 loop spans 14 amino acids. From germline, CDR1 is SGHTA and CDR2 FQGTGA. The CDR3 DNA follows: TGTGCCAGCAGCCCGGGGGCTGGGGCCAACGTCCTGACTTTC. It is translated as CASSPGAGANVLTF.

Written as DNA, the CDR3 is TGTGCCAGCACGTACGCCCGGAGCAACACAGATACGCAGTATTTT. Protein sequence: CASTYARSNTDTQYF. The V call is TRBV6-5, the J call TRBJ2-3; D gene unclear. V lost 7 bases to trimming and J lost 2 bases, with 16 bases between them. The CDR3 totals 15 residues. The germline gives CDR1 MNHEY, CDR2 SVGAGI.

This chain uses TRBV28 with TRBJ1-1; 8 nucleotides agree with TRBD1. Germline trimming cut 3 bases from V and 0 bases from J; bases unmatched to any gene: 18. The V gene's germline CDR1 is MDHEN and CDR2 SYDVKM. There are 20 residues in the CDR3. CDR3 amino acids: CASSFTYHPTGGNVNTEAFF. CDR3 DNA: TGTGCCAGCAGTTTTACTTACCACCCAACAGGGGGGAACGTGAACACTGAAGCTTTCTTT.

The chain joins TRBV27 to TRBJ1-4; D is possibly TRBD1 (6 bases). Germline V gene sequence: CDR1 MNHEY, CDR2 SMNVEV (reference sequence). CDR3 size: 14 residues. V was trimmed by 7 bases and J by 7 bases, leaving 16 bases between them. DNA of the CDR3: TGTGCCAGCAACCGGGTGGGGGCGGGTGAAAAACTGTTTTTT. Its translation: CASNRVGAGEKLFF.

In its sample, this clone was seen a few times. The V and J genes are TRBV6-4 and TRBJ2-2; D gene ambiguous. V was trimmed by 5 bases and J by 4 bases, leaving 8 bases between them. Germline CDR1 and CDR2: MRHNA and SNTAGT. The CDR3 runs to 13 residues. The chain's CDR3 is CASSPTATGELFF. The CDR3 DNA reads TGTGCCAGCAGTCCGACTGCCACCGGGGAGCTGTTTTTT.

V gene TRBV7-9 combines with J gene TRBJ1-1; 8 positions agree with TRBD1. V lost 6 bases, J lost 10 bases, and 7 bases stayed unmatched. Germline lookup yields CDR1 SEHNR and CDR2 FQNEAQ (reference sequence). The CDR3 contains 12 residues. CDR3 loop: CASRAGGPGAFF. For the CDR3, the DNA is TGTGCCAGCAGGGCAGGGGGCCCTGGAGCTTTCTTT. Based on the CDR3 plus reference TRBV7-9 and TRBJ1-1, the full variable domain is DTGVSQNPRHKITKRGQNVTFRCDPISEHNRLYWYRQTLGQGPEFLTYFQNEAQLEKSRLLSDRFSAERPKGSFSTLEIQRTEQGDSAMYLCASRAGGPGAFFGQGTRLTVV.

The J gene is TRBJ2-2, the V gene TRBV11-3, with 7 bases matching TRBD2. The J segment lost 7 bases and the V segment lost 5 bases, leaving 1 base of the junction unmatched. Germline V gives CDR1 SGHNT, CDR2 YENEEA. The CDR3 runs to 12 residues. The chain's CDR3 is CASSRGGGELFF. In nucleotides, the CDR3 is TGTGCCAGCAGCCGCGGGGGCGGGGAGCTGTTTTTT.

V gene TRBV30 combines with J gene TRBJ2-3, with 7 bases fitting TRBD1. Trimming cost V 2 bases and J 10 bases; bases outside gene matches: 9. This CDR3 is built from 13 residues. The germline V gene has CDR1 GTSNPN and CDR2 SVGIG (reference sequence). The CDR3, as DNA: TGTGCCTGGAGTCAGGGGGATTTGGGGGCGCAGTATTTT. It encodes CAWSQGDLGAQYF.

V usage is TRBV6-6 and J usage is TRBJ1-5; D ambiguous. Trimming took off 2 bases at V and 4 bases at J, with 9 bases between the two ends. Germline values: CDR1 MNHNY, CDR2 SVGAGI (reference sequence). This CDR3 spans 14 amino acids. In DNA form, the CDR3 reads TGTGCCAGCAGTTACGGGGAGGTAAATCAGCCCCAGCATTTT. Translation: CASSYGEVNQPQHF.

The chain has TRBV7-9 and TRBJ1-1, with D unclear. The germline V gene has CDR1 SEHNR and CDR2 FQNEAQ (reference sequence). Trimming pared 4 bases from V and 6 bases from J, leaving 6 bases between. The length of the CDR3 is 11 residues. The CDR3 is CASSYAAEAFF. In nucleotides, the CDR3 is TGTGCCAGCAGCTATGCAGCTGAAGCTTTCTTT.

This sequence joins TRBV5-1 and TRBJ2-2, with a tentative D call TRBD1 (5 bases). CDR3 length equals 15 residues. Deletions cut 1 base from V and 1 base from J, with 8 bases between. Germline CDR1 and CDR2: SGHRS and YFSETQ. CDR3 protein: CASSLYDRNTGELFF. CDR3 bases: TGCGCCAGCAGCTTGTACGACAGGAACACCGGGGAGCTGTTTTTT.

In its sample, this clone was seen once. The chain links TRBV9 to TRBJ2-6; 8 bases map to TRBD1. V shed 2 bases and J 4 bases; nucleotides not matched to a gene: 8. CDR1 is SGDLS and CDR2 is YYNGEE in the germline V gene. The CDR3 length is 17 residues. The CDR3 protein is CASSVGQGRTGANVLTF. The CDR3 nucleotides read TGTGCCAGCAGCGTTGGACAGGGAAGGACCGGGGCCAACGTCCTGACTTTC.

V gene TRBV11-2 combines with J gene TRBJ1-2; TRBD1 agrees at 9 bases. Unmatched junction bases numbered 6, after V lost 5 bases and J lost 2 bases. The CDR3 is 15 amino acids. CDR1 SGHAT and CDR2 FQNNGV come from the germline V gene. For the CDR3, the DNA is TGTGCCAGCAGCCCCACCGGGACAGGGAACTATGGCTACACCTTC. This sequence encodes CASSPTGTGNYGYTF.

CDR3 protein: CSAVTGIPYEQYF. The DNA of the CDR3 is TGCAGCGCCGTTACGGGAATTCCTTACGAGCAGTACTTC. The genes are TRBV29-1 and TRBJ2-7; TRBD2 might be the D (5 bases). CDR1 is SQVTM, CDR2 ANQGSEA, per germline. V was clipped by 7 bases and J by 4 bases, with 17 bases between them. The CDR3 sequence is 13 residues long.

This rearrangement joins TRBV5-8 to TRBJ2-6; D is unresolved. The length of the CDR3 is 18 residues. Germline assignment: CDR1 SGHTS and CDR2 YDEGEE. Trimming took 4 bases from V and 0 from J, leaving 17 bases between them. CDR3 nucleotides: TGTGCCAGCAGCCCCTTCTATGGTAAAAGCTCTGGGGCCAACGTCCTGACTTTC. Amino acid sequence: CASSPFYGKSSGANVLTF. Combining the CDR3 with reference TRBV5-8 and TRBJ2-6 gives the whole variable domain EAGVTQSPTHLIKTRGQQATLRCSPISGHTSVYWYQQALGLGLQFLLWYDEGEERNRGNFPPRFSGRQFPNYSSELNVNALELEDSALYLCASSPFYGKSSGANVLTFGAGSRLTVL.

The gene calls are TRBV4-2 and TRBJ1-3, with D uncertain. Germline lookup yields CDR1 LGHNA and CDR2 YNFKEQ. The V end lost 8 bases, the J end lost 1 base, and 9 bases lay between the germline ends. CDR3 size: 13 residues. CDR3: CASRDLSGNTIYF. CDR3 DNA sequence: TGTGCCAGCCGTGACTTATCTGGAAACACCATATATTTT.

The chain combines TRBV14 with TRBJ1-2, with D maybe TRBD1 (5 bases). V gave up 0 bases and J gave up 6 bases, with 23 bases separating them. This CDR3 contains 18 residues. Germline V gene sequence: CDR1 SGHDN, CDR2 FVKESK. CDR3 loop: CASSQEPPVVQGRDGYTF. Here the CDR3 DNA reads TGTGCCAGCAGCCAAGAACCGCCGGTCGTTCAGGGAAGGGATGGCTACACCTTC.

The genes are TRBV28 and TRBJ2-5, with a weak D call TRBD2 (5 bases). V lost 6 bases and J 5 bases, leaving 13 bases between the germline ends. CDR1 MDHEN and CDR2 SYDVKM come from the germline V gene. The CDR3 is made up of 13 amino acids. The CDR3: CASRKEAWETQYF. For the CDR3, the DNA is TGTGCCAGCAGGAAGGAGGCGTGGGAGACCCAGTACTTC.

This chain joins TRBV7-2 and TRBJ1-1, with D unclear. The germline CDR1 and CDR2 sequences are SGHTA and FQGNSA. CDR3 length: 12 amino acids. The V and J ends lost 2 bases and 5 bases respectively, with 6 bases between them. The CDR3 spells CASSLKQTEAFF. The DNA of the CDR3 is TGTGCCAGCAGCTTAAAACAAACTGAAGCTTTCTTT.

The chain has TRBV6-4 and TRBJ1-1; TRBD1 is a possible D gene (6 bases). The CDR3 runs to 15 residues. Trimming removed 8 bases at V and 2 bases at J, with 18 bases between. Germline V lookup: CDR1 MRHNA, CDR2 SNTAGT. The CDR3 coding sequence is TGTGCCAGCCACCGAACGGGGGGGCCCAACACTGAAGCTTTCTTT. This gives the protein CASHRTGGPNTEAFF.

The chain carries TRBV11-3 and TRBJ1-1, with unresolved D. Germline V lookup: CDR1 SGHNT, CDR2 YENEEA. The CDR3 spans 12 residues. V dropped 0 bases and J dropped 10 bases, with 9 bases sitting between them. CDR3 loop: CASSLDPAGAFF. DNA for the CDR3: TGTGCCAGCAGCTTAGATCCGGCGGGAGCTTTCTTT.

The V call is TRBV7-9, the J call TRBJ1-1; D unresolved. With 5 bases removed from V and 2 bases from J, the gap between germline ends came to 9 bases. The germline V gene has CDR1 SEHNR and CDR2 FQNEAQ (reference sequence). The CDR3 runs to 13 residues. The CDR3 loop is CASSLLYNTEAFF. In DNA, the CDR3 is TGTGCCAGCAGCCTACTCTACAACACTGAAGCTTTCTTT.

This chain joins TRBV19 and TRBJ2-3; TRBD2 aligns across 12 bases. The V gene's germline CDR1 is LNHDA and CDR2 SQIVND (reference sequence). This CDR3 contains 17 residues. V lost 7 bases to trimming and J lost 1 base; unmatched junction nucleotides: 9. The CDR3 bases are TGTGCCAGTAACCGACTAGCGGGAGTAGGCGGCACAGATACGCAGTATTTT. It yields the protein CASNRLAGVGGTDTQYF.

This clone has more than one count but fewer than ten. This sequence joins TRBV30 and TRBJ1-1; D gene ambiguous. Trimming pared 2 bases from V and 3 bases from J, leaving 13 bases between. The CDR3 spans 14 residues. CDR1 GTSNPN and CDR2 SVGIG come from the germline V gene (reference sequence). The CDR3 coding sequence is TGTGCCTGGAGTTTTTCTGCGGTCTACACTGAAGCTTTCTTT. Its protein is CAWSFSAVYTEAFF.

The CDR3 bases are TGTGCCAGCAGCTTAGGTAGGGGACAGGGCAAAGGCAATCAGCCCCAGCATTTT. It encodes CASSLGRGQGKGNQPQHF. The gene calls are TRBV7-9 and TRBJ1-5; 9 nucleotides match TRBD1. Trimming removed 1 base from V and 2 bases from J; junction bases left unmatched: 9. This CDR3 has 18 residues. Germline loops: CDR1 SEHNR, CDR2 FQNEAQ (reference sequence).

The chain has TRBV7-8 and TRBJ2-7; TRBD2 agrees at 14 bases. After removal of 5 bases from V and 4 bases from J, the junction contained 7 bases not matched to a gene. This CDR3 is 16 amino acids long. Germline lookup yields CDR1 SGHVS and CDR2 FQNEAQ. The DNA for the CDR3 is TGTGCCAGCAGCAGTGGGACTAGCGGGAGTATGTACGAGCAGTACTTC. It codes for CASSSGTSGSMYEQYF.

The chain employs TRBV6-1 and TRBJ2-3, with D maybe TRBD1 (6 bases). Looked up from germline, CDR1 is MNHNS and CDR2 is SASEGT. The length of the CDR3 is 15 residues. The V end lost 6 bases, the J end lost 1 base, and 14 bases lay between the germline ends. The chain's CDR3 is CASREQGQGTDTQYF. The CDR3 DNA is TGTGCCAGCAGGGAACAGGGTCAGGGCACAGATACGCAGTATTTT.

The chain uses TRBV4-1 and TRBJ2-3, with TRBD2 matching over 11 bases. The V and J ends lost 3 bases and 5 bases, in that order; junction bases with no gene match: 4. The CDR3 totals 15 residues. Per the germline V gene, CDR1 is MGHRA and CDR2 is YSYEKL. CDR3 nucleotides: TGCGCCAGCAGCCACCTAGGACTAGCGGGAGATACGCAGTATTTT. It codes for CASSHLGLAGDTQYF.

This clone was counted between two and nine times. V gene TRBV7-2 combines with J gene TRBJ2-1, with TRBD2 matching 7 bases. The CDR3 is 15 residues long. Germline CDR1 SGHTA, CDR2 FQGNSA. V lost 1 base, J lost 4 bases, and 4 bases stayed unmatched. The DNA of the CDR3 is TGTGCCAGCAGCTTAGTGGCTAGCGGTTACAATGAGCAGTTCTTC. This translates into CASSLVASGYNEQFF. Based on the CDR3 plus reference TRBV7-2 and TRBJ2-1, the full variable domain is GAGVSQSPSNKVTEKGKDVELRCDPISGHTALYWYRQSLGQGLEFLIYFQGNSAPDKSGLPSDRFSAERTGGSVSTLTIQRTQQEDSAVYLCASSLVASGYNEQFFGPGTRLTVL.

V usage is TRBV6-5 and J usage is TRBJ2-7; perhaps TRBD2 as D (5 bases). Germline-derived CDR1 and CDR2 are MNHEY and SVGAGI. The CDR3 has 13 amino acids. The ends were cut back, 0 bases at V and 3 bases at J, with 6 bases in the middle. CDR3 sequence reads: CASSYSGVYEQYF. CDR3 bases: TGTGCCAGCAGTTACTCGGGAGTCTACGAGCAGTACTTC.